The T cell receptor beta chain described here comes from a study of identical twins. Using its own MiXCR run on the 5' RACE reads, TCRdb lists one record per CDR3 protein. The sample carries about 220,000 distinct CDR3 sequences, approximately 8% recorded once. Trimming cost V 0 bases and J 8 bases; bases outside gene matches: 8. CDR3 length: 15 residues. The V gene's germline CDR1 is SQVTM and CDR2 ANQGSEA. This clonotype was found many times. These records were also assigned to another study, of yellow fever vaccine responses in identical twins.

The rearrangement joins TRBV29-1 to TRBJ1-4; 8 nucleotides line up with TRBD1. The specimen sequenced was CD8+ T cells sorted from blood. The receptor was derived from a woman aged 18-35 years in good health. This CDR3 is CSVEDGRQGYEKLFF. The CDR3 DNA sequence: TGCAGCGTTGAAGACGGGAGACAGGGGTACGAAAAACTGTTTTTT.